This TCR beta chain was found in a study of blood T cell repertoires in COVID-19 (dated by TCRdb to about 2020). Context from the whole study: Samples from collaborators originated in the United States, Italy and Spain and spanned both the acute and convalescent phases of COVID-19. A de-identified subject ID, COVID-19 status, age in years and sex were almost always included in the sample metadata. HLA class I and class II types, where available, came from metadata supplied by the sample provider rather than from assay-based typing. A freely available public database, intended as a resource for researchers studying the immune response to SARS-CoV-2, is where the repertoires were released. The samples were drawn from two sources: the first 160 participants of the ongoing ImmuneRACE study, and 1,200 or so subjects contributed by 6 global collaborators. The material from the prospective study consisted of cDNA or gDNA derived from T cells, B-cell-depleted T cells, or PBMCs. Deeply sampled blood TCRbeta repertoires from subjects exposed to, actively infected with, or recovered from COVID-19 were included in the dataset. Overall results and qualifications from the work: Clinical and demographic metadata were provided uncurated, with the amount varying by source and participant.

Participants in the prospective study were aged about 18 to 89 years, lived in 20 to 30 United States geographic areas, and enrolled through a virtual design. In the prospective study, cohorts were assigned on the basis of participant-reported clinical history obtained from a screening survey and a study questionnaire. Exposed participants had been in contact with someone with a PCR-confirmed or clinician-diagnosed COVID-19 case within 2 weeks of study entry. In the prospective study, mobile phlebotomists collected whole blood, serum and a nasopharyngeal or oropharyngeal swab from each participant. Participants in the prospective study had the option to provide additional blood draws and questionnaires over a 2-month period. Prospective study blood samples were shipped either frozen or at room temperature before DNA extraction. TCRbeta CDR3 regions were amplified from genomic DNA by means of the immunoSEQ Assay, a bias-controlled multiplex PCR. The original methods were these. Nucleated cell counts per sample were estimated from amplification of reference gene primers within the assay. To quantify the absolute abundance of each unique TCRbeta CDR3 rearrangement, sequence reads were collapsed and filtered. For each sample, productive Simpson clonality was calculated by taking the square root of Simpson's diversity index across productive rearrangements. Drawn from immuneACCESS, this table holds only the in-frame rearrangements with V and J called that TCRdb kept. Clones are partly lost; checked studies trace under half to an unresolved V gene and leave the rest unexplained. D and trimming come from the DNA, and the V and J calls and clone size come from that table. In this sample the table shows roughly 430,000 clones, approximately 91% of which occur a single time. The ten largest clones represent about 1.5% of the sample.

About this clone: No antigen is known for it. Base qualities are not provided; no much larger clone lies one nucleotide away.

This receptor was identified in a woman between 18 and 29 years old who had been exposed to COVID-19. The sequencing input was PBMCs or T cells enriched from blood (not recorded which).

The nucleotides are TGTGCCAGCAGTTACTCTTTCAGCGACGAGCAGTACTTC. Its amino acids are CASSYSFSDEQYF. The chain employs TRBV6-5 and TRBJ2-7, with the D gene call left open. CDR1 and CDR2 are read off the germline V gene as MNHEY and SVGAGI. The CDR3 holds 13 amino acids from the cysteine to the phenylalanine. The entry retains the CDR3 DNA only, 39 bases that are in frame from base 1. V was cut back by 0 bases and J by 5 bases, leaving a gap of 8 bases between them.